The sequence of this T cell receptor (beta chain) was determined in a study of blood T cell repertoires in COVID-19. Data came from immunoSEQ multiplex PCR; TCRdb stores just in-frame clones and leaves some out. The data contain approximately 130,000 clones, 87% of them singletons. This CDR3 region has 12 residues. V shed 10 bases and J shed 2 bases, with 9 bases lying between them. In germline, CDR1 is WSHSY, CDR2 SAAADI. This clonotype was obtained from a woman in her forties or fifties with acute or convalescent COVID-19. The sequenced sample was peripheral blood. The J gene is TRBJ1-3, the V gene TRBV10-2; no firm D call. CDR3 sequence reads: CATNSPGNTIYF. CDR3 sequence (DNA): TGCGCCACCAACTCCCCTGGAAACACCATATATTTT.